The entry below gives a single TCR beta chain sequence along with its context. What it recognizes is unknown. These data belong to a study of T cell responses to AZD1222 COVID-19 vaccine. General study findings and limits: Spike-specific TCR breadth and depth both grew after two AZD1222 doses. Dominant at 160-218 and 743-854, vaccine-associated CD4 TCRs also spanned spike. The number of AZD1222 recipients seropositive at baseline was only 6 or 7.

The study pooled second doses at about 4 or about 12 weeks. The CDR3 extends over 18 amino acids. Per germline, CDR1 MGHRA and CDR2 YSYEKL. V shed 1 base, J shed 4 bases, and the junction held 10 bases outside the gene matches. Clones were read by immunoSEQ multiplex PCR, and TCRdb kept only the in-frame ones, dropping some. The data contain about 73,000 clones, 89% of them seen just once; the ten biggest clones take up around 9.3%. V and J are TRBV4-1 and TRBJ1-2; 12 bases align to TRBD1. This specimen consisted of peripheral blood, obtained 28 days after the second AZD1222 dose. The TCR comes from an adult who received the AZD1222 COVID-19 vaccine. CDR3 sequence reads: CASSQAPGQGASFYGYTF. CDR3 bases: TGCGCCAGCAGCCAAGCTCCGGGACAGGGGGCGTCCTTCTATGGCTACACCTTC.